These 20 T cell receptor beta chains were all obtained from the same sample, sequenced in a study of identical twins. TCRdb itself ran the 5' RACE reads through MiXCR, one entry per CDR3 protein. The sample has fewer than 250,000 distinct CDR3 sequences; 15% to 20% are singletons. The same data also contributed to another study, on T cells expressing NK-cell markers.

The sequenced sample was CD8+ T cells sorted from blood. The receptors come from a young woman in good health.

This clonotype has more than one count but fewer than ten. This rearrangement joins TRBV5-1 to TRBJ2-7, with D possibly being TRBD1 or TRBD2 (6 bases each). Trimming shortened V by 6 bases and J by 7 bases, and 20 bases separated the two germline ends. The CDR3 is 14 amino acids. The germline CDR1 and CDR2 sequences are SGHRS and YFSETQ. This CDR3 is CASKRRAPQGEQYF. In nucleotides, the CDR3 is TGCGCCAGCAAGAGGAGGGCTCCCCAGGGGGAGCAGTACTTC.

This clonotype was observed at least ten times. The gene calls are TRBV3-1 and TRBJ2-7, with D perhaps TRBD2 (5 bases). The germline CDR1 and CDR2 sequences are LGHDT and YNNKEL (reference sequence). This CDR3 has 13 amino acids. V dropped 0 bases and J dropped 6 bases, with 9 bases sitting between them. CDR3 coding DNA: TGTGCCAGCAGCCAAGATCTCGAGGGCGAGCAGTACTTC. This encodes CASSQDLEGEQYF.

The sample holds a few counts of this clonotype. This chain uses TRBV12-3 or TRBV12-4 with TRBJ2-1; D gene ambiguous. Between the trimmed V and J ends, which lost 6 bases and 6 bases, there was a span of 12 bases. The CDR3 length is 13 residues. CDR3 coding DNA: TGTGCCAGCAGCCTCGGCCGAATCAATGAGCAGTTCTTC. It translates to CASSLGRINEQFF.

There are many counts of this clonotype. The CDR3 loop reads CASSRKEGLDSYNEQFF. CDR3 DNA sequence: TGCGCCAGCAGTCGAAAAGAGGGACTGGATTCCTACAATGAGCAGTTCTTC. This rearrangement joins TRBV5-1 to TRBJ2-1, with a tentative D call TRBD2 (6 bases). V gave up 5 bases and J gave up 1 base, with 19 bases separating them. Germline V gives CDR1 SGHRS, CDR2 YFSETQ. The CDR3 consists of 17 residues.

This clonotype has more than one count but fewer than ten. The chain combines TRBV29-1 with TRBJ1-1, with 7 bases that match TRBD1. With 0 bases clipped from V and 4 bases from J, the junction kept 8 bases outside the gene matches. This CDR3 comprises 15 residues. Germline assignment: CDR1 SQVTM and CDR2 ANQGSEA. CDR3 DNA: TGCAGCGTTGAAGATCGGACACAGGGGAGCACTGAAGCTTTCTTT. Protein sequence: CSVEDRTQGSTEAFF.

This clonotype was seen a handful of times. The chain employs TRBV12-3 or TRBV12-4 and TRBJ2-5, with D possibly matching TRBD2 (5 bases). V shed 8 bases and J shed 2 bases, with 12 bases lying between them. The CDR3 sequence is 13 residues long. The CDR3 nucleotides read TGTGCCAGCGTATCGGGGTTGCAAGAGACCCAGTACTTC. It specifies CASVSGLQETQYF.

The V and J genes are TRBV4-3 and TRBJ2-1; D not certain. The CDR3 runs to 16 residues. Germline V gene lookup returns CDR1 LGHNA and CDR2 YSLEER. The V end lost 1 base, the J end lost 3 bases, and 13 bases lay between the germline ends. Here the CDR3 reads CASSQGSTSYYNEQFF. CDR3 sequence (DNA): TGCGCCAGCAGCCAAGGAAGCACTTCTTACTACAATGAGCAGTTCTTC.

This sequence joins TRBV20-1 and TRBJ2-5, with D possibly matching TRBD2 (5 bases). Trimming removed 0 bases from V and 3 bases from J, with 14 bases in between. Germline-derived CDR1 and CDR2 are DFQATT and SNEGSKA (reference sequence). The CDR3 has 15 residues. The CDR3 region has the DNA TGCAGTGCTAGAGAGGACGGGGATGGGAAAGAGACCCAGTACTTC. Translated: CSAREDGDGKETQYF.

V usage is TRBV4-3 and J usage is TRBJ2-2; TRBD2 aligns across 9 bases. The CDR3 has 16 amino acids. Germline-derived CDR1 and CDR2 are LGHNA and YSLEER. The V gene end was trimmed by 2 bases and the J gene end by 7 bases; junction bases not matched to a gene: 8. The CDR3 region has the DNA TGCGCCAGCAGCCAAACCTTAGCGGGAGTTATCGGGGAGCTGTTTTTT. This codes for CASSQTLAGVIGELFF.

This clonotype was detected only a few times. V gene TRBV25-1 combines with J gene TRBJ2-7; D may correspond to TRBD1 or TRBD2 (5 bases each). CDR1 and CDR2 (germline): MGHDK, SYGVNS. V was shortened by 0 bases and J by 12 bases, with 12 bases between the two germline ends. The CDR3 has 12 amino acids. CDR3 nucleotides: TGTGCCAGCAGTGAATATAGAGGGGAAGCGTACTTC. It encodes CASSEYRGEAYF.

The V call is TRBV6-2 or TRBV6-3, the J call TRBJ2-1; weak D call: TRBD2 (5 bases). The V gene lost 2 bases and the J gene lost 8 bases, with 22 bases spanning the gap. The length of the CDR3 is 17 residues. Per germline, CDR1 MNHEY and CDR2 SVGEGT. In DNA form, the CDR3 reads TGTGCCAGCAGTTACCACTTACGGGGTTTAATTATGGATGAGCAGTTCTTC. The encoded protein is CASSYHLRGLIMDEQFF.

The sample holds a few counts of this clonotype. The J gene is TRBJ2-7, the V gene TRBV2, with TRBD2 identical over 7 bases. The ends lost 10 bases at V and 3 bases at J; junction bases unmatched: 18. The CDR3 spans 16 residues. The V gene's germline CDR1 is SNHLY and CDR2 FYNNEI. The CDR3 DNA is TGTGCCACCGAGGTCGTCCCATCGGGGGAGGGCTACGAGCAGTACTTC. It encodes CATEVVPSGEGYEQYF.

This clonotype appeared many times. Relative to the germline gene, one junction end is altered; a read error may explain this. The chain carries TRBV7-7 and TRBJ2-5, with a tentative D call TRBD2 (5 bases). Germline-derived CDR1 and CDR2 are SSHAT and FNYEAQ (reference sequence). There are 14 residues in the CDR3. CDR3 sequence (DNA): TGTGCTAGCAGCACCTGGACTGACCAAGAGACCCAGTACTTC. Translating it yields CASSTWTDQETQYF.

V is TRBV10-2 and J is TRBJ2-1; D not resolved. CDR3 length: 10 residues. V lost 10 bases, J lost 6 bases, and 7 bases lay in between. Per the germline V gene, CDR1 is WSHSY and CDR2 is SAAADI. CDR3: CATGFNEQFF. For the CDR3, the DNA is TGCGCCACCGGGTTCAATGAGCAGTTCTTC.

The CDR3 loop is CSAREGGETEAFF. CDR3 DNA: TGCAGTGCTAGAGAAGGGGGGGAGACTGAAGCTTTCTTT. The chain joins TRBV20-1 to TRBJ1-1, with D possibly being TRBD1 (6 bases). This CDR3 has 13 amino acids. CDR1 and CDR2 from the germline V gene are DFQATT and SNEGSKA (reference sequence). The V and J ends lost 0 bases and 5 bases respectively, with 10 bases between them.

CDR3 DNA sequence: TGTGCCAGCAGCTTCGCACAGATGAACACTGAAGCTTTCTTT. Encoded protein: CASSFAQMNTEAFF. This chain uses TRBV5-6 with TRBJ1-1; the D is unclear. The germline V gene encodes CDR1 SGHDT and CDR2 YYEEEE. The CDR3 consists of 14 residues. V was pared by 2 bases and J by 0 bases, with 8 bases between.

The CDR3 region is CASSFPPPGAYEQYF. The CDR3 DNA reads TGTGCCAGCAGCTTCCCCCCCCCTGGAGCCTACGAGCAGTACTTC. The rearrangement links TRBV12-3 or TRBV12-4 to TRBJ2-7; D is unresolved. The germline V and J ends were trimmed by 6 bases and 2 bases, with 17 bases remaining between them. CDR3 length: 15 amino acids.

V is TRBV30 and J is TRBJ2-5, with D unclear. Deletions cut 3 bases from V and 7 bases from J, with 18 bases between. The CDR3 is 14 residues long. The germline gives CDR1 GTSNPN, CDR2 SVGIG (reference sequence). The CDR3 sequence: CAWSLAGSVATQYF. CDR3 in DNA: TGTGCCTGGAGCCTCGCCGGGTCAGTGGCGACCCAGTACTTC.

This clonotype was seen a handful of times. The chain combines TRBV4-3 with TRBJ2-1; 8 positions agree with TRBD2. The CDR3 is made up of 16 amino acids. V shed 8 bases and J 2 bases; nucleotides not matched to a gene: 11. The germline V gene encodes CDR1 LGHNA and CDR2 YSLEER. CDR3 protein: CASAESRGLAYNEQFF. CDR3 nucleotides: TGCGCCAGCGCTGAAAGTAGGGGACTAGCCTACAATGAGCAGTTCTTC.

This clonotype occurred a few times. This chain connects TRBV12-3 or TRBV12-4 to TRBJ2-7; D remains ambiguous. The CDR3 is 12 amino acids. Trimming left V 3 bases short and J 4 bases short, with 7 bases between. The DNA of the CDR3 is TGTGCCAGCAGTTTTTCGGAATACGAGCAGTACTTC. Translating it yields CASSFSEYEQYF.